The rows below give T cell receptor beta chains drawn from one sample of a study of shared clonotypes between healthy human individuals. Generated by immunoSEQ multiplex PCR, the TCRdb table keeps only in-frame clones and is missing some. This sample has around 2.1 million clones; roughly 91% occur once, and the top ten carry approximately 1.7%. The specimen was naive CD8+ T cells from PBMCs. These receptors came from a man younger than 35 in good health. Some clones in this sample may be carry-over from other donors' samples. Both conserved end residues are part of each CDR3. D genes are given only for firm matches. For some rows the clone size is stated as once, few or many, or as a class when expanded; others skip it.

D gene	J gene	clone size	V gene	CDR3 DNA	CDR3 protein
.	TRBJ1-2	.	TRBV27	TGTGCCAGCAGTTTATCGAGTAACTATGGCTACACCTTC	CASSLSSNYGYTF
.	TRBJ2-7	.	TRBV28	TGTGCCAGCAGCGTTAGGGGGACCTACGAGCAGTACTTC	CASSVRGTYEQYF
.	TRBJ2-2	.	TRBV4-1	TGCGCCAGCAGCCAAGAGGGTCTTTCGGGCACCGGGGAGCTGTTTTTT	CASSQEGLSGTGELFF
.	TRBJ2-7	.	TRBV7-8	TGTGCCAGCAGCTTAAGCCAGGGGATCTCCTACGAGCAGTACTTC	CASSLSQGISYEQYF
.	TRBJ1-1	.	TRBV27	TGTGCCAGCAGCCGGCGGGCCTCGAACACTGAAGCTTTCTTT	CASSRRASNTEAFF
.	TRBJ2-1	.	TRBV14	TGTGCCAGCAGCCTTCACAATGAGCAGTTCTTC	CASSLHNEQFF
TRBD1	TRBJ2-7	.	TRBV9	TGTGCCAGCAGCGTAGGTCCAGGGGGCTTGAACGAGCAGTACTTC	CASSVGPGGLNEQYF
.	TRBJ2-1	.	TRBV27	TGTGCCAGCAGTTTACGCGTTGGGAGGGAGCAGTTCTTC	CASSLRVGREQFF
TRBD1	TRBJ2-7	.	TRBV27	TGTGCCACCTCATTGAGACACCAGGGGGCTTCGACGAACGAGCAGTACTTC	CATSLRHQGASTNEQYF
.	TRBJ2-1	once	TRBV5-1	TGCGCCAGCAGCTTATCACGGCAGGCGCCTAATGAGCAGTTCTTC	CASSLSRQAPNEQFF
.	TRBJ2-3	.	TRBV28	TGTGCCAGCAGCGATTTGGCCGCTACAGATACGCAGTATTTT	CASSDLAATDTQYF
.	TRBJ1-5	few	TRBV19	TGTGCCAGTAGTACCCGGGAGACGGGGAAGCAGCCCCAGCATTTT	CASSTRETGKQPQHF
.	TRBJ2-5	.	TRBV9	TGTGCCAGCAGCGCGTCCGGGACTCAAGAGACCCAGTACTTC	CASSASGTQETQYF
.	TRBJ1-1	.	TRBV27	TGTGCCAGCAGTTTGGTAGGGGTGTCTGGTCCGAACACTGAAGCTTTCTTT	CASSLVGVSGPNTEAFF
.	TRBJ2-7	.	TRBV19	TGTGCCACCACCGGATGGCGAGGGACCTACGAGCAGTACTTC	CATTGWRGTYEQYF
TRBD2	TRBJ2-1	.	TRBV11-1	TGTGCCAGCAGCGGGGGGAAACTAGCGGACACGTCCTGCAATGAGCAGTTCTTC	CASSGGKLADTSCNEQFF
TRBD2	TRBJ2-7	.	TRBV7-2	TGTGCCAGCAGCTTAGGGATAGGGCGGGAGTTCGCGCAGTACTTC	CASSLGIGREFAQYF
.	TRBJ1-2	.	TRBV9	TGTGCCAGCAGCGATGGGGGTTTGGGGAACTATGGCTACACCTTC	CASSDGGLGNYGYTF
.	TRBJ1-2	.	TRBV28	TGTGCCAGCAGTCCTATCCCCCCGGGGACGGACAACTATGGCTACACCTTC	CASSPIPPGTDNYGYTF
.	TRBJ1-1	.	TRBV27	TGTGCCAGCAGTTTTCTGGGTGCGGGCACTGAAGCTTTCTTT	CASSFLGAGTEAFF
TRBD2	TRBJ2-7	.	TRBV19	TGTGCCAGTAGTGTGGGGGAAGGACTAGCGGGACGTATCTACGAGCAGTACTTC	CASSVGEGLAGRIYEQYF
TRBD1	TRBJ2-7	.	TRBV27	TGTGCCAGCGGGGCCGTGAGGGTTAGGGGGCTACTTAGCGAGCAGTACTTC	CASGAVRVRGLLSEQYF
TRBD1	TRBJ1-4	.	TRBV19	TGTGCCAGTAGCCTCCTCCGGGACAGGATGACATCAACTAATGAAAAACTGTTTTTT	CASSLLRDRMTSTNEKLFF
TRBD2	TRBJ2-7	.	TRBV27	TGTGCCAGCAGATTTACTAGCGGGAGAGAATCCTACGAGCAGTACTTC	CASRFTSGRESYEQYF
.	TRBJ1-2	.	TRBV5-6	TGTGCCAGCAGCTTGGCCCCCAGGGCATCCTATGGCTACACCTTC	CASSLAPRASYGYTF
TRBD1	TRBJ2-5	.	TRBV28	TGTGCCAGCAGTTTTCTCGGACAGGGCCAAGAGACCCAGTACTTC	CASSFLGQGQETQYF
TRBD2	TRBJ2-7	.	TRBV27	TGTGCCAGCAGTGCCCGCGCCGGGGGGATCTCCTACGAGCAGTACTTC	CASSARAGGISYEQYF
.	TRBJ2-5	.	TRBV13	TGTGCCAGCAGCTTAGGCGAAGGAGGAGAGACCCAGTACTTC	CASSLGEGGETQYF
.	TRBJ1-1	few	TRBV10-3	TGTGCCATCAGCCCGCAGGGGATCATGAACACTGAAGCTTTCTTT	CAISPQGIMNTEAFF
.	TRBJ1-2	once	TRBV28	TGTGCCAGCAGTTTGGGGCAGGTCTATGGCTACACCTTC	CASSLGQVYGYTF
.	TRBJ2-2	once	TRBV27	TGTGCCAGCAGTTTATCCCCGGGTGCGGGGCCGAACACCGGGGAGCTGTTTTTT	CASSLSPGAGPNTGELFF
.	TRBJ2-3	.	TRBV7-9	TGTGCCAGCAGCTTAGAAGTGGGGGATACGCAGTATTTT	CASSLEVGDTQYF
TRBD2	TRBJ2-1	.	TRBV7-2	TGTGCCAGCAGCATACTAGCGGGAGTGGGCAATGAGCAGTTCTTC	CASSILAGVGNEQFF
TRBD2	TRBJ2-3	once	TRBV11-2	TGTGCCAGCAGCTCAAGGCCCTCGACTAGCGGGAGGGCCGTCGATACGCAGTATTTT	CASSSRPSTSGRAVDTQYF
.	TRBJ1-3	few	TRBV13	TGTGCCAGCAGCTCCAGACAGCCGGGAAACACCATATATTTT	CASSSRQPGNTIYF
.	TRBJ1-2	.	TRBV28	TGTGCCAGCAGTTTAAGGACACCAAACTATGGCTACACCTTC	CASSLRTPNYGYTF
.	TRBJ2-7	.	TRBV27	TGTGCCAGCAGTCGGGCCGGGACGGGGTCCTACGAGCAGTACTTC	CASSRAGTGSYEQYF
TRBD2	TRBJ2-2	.	TRBV5-6	TGTGCCAGCAGCTCGGGATTAGCGGGAGTGGTAACCGGGGAGCTGTTTTTT	CASSSGLAGVVTGELFF
.	TRBJ2-7	.	TRBV7-6	TGTGCCAGCAGCCTCGAGGGTCTTTCATACGAGCAGTACTTC	CASSLEGLSYEQYF
.	TRBJ1-1	.	TRBV7-9	TGTGCCAGCAGCCCGGGACCTTACCAAGCTTTCTTT	CASSPGPYQAFF
TRBD2	TRBJ2-7	.	TRBV6-1	TGTGCCAGCAGTCTGACAGTCCTCGGGACTAGCGAGCAGTACTTC	CASSLTVLGTSEQYF
TRBD1	TRBJ1-1	.	TRBV27	TGTGCCAGCAGTCTCCTTCGGACAGGGGGGGGCTTCACTGAAGCTTTCTTT	CASSLLRTGGGFTEAFF
.	TRBJ2-7	.	TRBV28	TGTGCCAGCAGTTTAGCTAGTTCCTACGAGCAGTACTTC	CASSLASSYEQYF
.	TRBJ2-5	.	TRBV9	TGTGCCAGCAGCGGAGACAGCAAAGAGACCCAGTACTTC	CASSGDSKETQYF
TRBD2	TRBJ2-4	.	TRBV2	TGTGCCAGCATTGCTACGCTGGGTGACGGGAGGAACATTCAGTACTTC	CASIATLGDGRNIQYF
TRBD1	TRBJ2-5	.	TRBV5-1	TGCGCCAGCAGCGGGGACAGGGCCCAAGAGACCCAGTACTTC	CASSGDRAQETQYF
TRBD2	TRBJ2-7	.	TRBV4-3	TGCGCCAGCAGCCAAGAAGAAGCGGGAGGCCTCTCCTACGAGCAGTACTTC	CASSQEEAGGLSYEQYF
.	TRBJ2-2	once	TRBV7-9	TGTGCCAGCCTCCCAGGAGTTCTAACCCGGGAGCTGTTTTTT	CASLPGVLTRELFF
.	TRBJ2-5	.	TRBV28	TGTGCCAGCAGTTTATGGATCGGGGACCAAGAGACCCAGTACTTC	CASSLWIGDQETQYF